This T cell receptor beta chain was retrieved from a study of STAT5B mutations in CD4+ large granular lymphocyte leukemia (dated by TCRdb to between 2022 and 2023). Background on the whole study: Among the healthy controls, the CDR3 'QG' motif was associated with a particular HLA allele. The study compared the TCRbeta repertoires of patients with CD4+ T-cell large granular lymphocyte leukemia against those of healthy blood donors. Flow cytometry on FACSCanto II or FACSVerse confirmed that purified fractions exceeded 95% purity among lymphocytes.

V drops 4 bases and J drops 2 bases, leaving 8 bases in between. Spanning cysteine to phenylalanine, the CDR3 consists of 13 amino acids. This entry keeps only the CDR3 DNA: 39 bases, framed from base 1. Via the germline V gene (reference sequence), CDR1 is LNHNV and CDR2 YYDKDF. Healthy controls were roughly 35 blood donors whose buffy coats came from the Finnish Red Cross blood service. All TCR-sequenced material derived from peripheral blood: patient blood samples and healthy donor buffy coats. Peripheral blood mononuclear cells were isolated by Ficoll-Hypaque gradient centrifugation. For the healthy controls, CD4+ cells were obtained from buffy coats by magnetic purification. Genomic DNA was extracted using the Gentra Puregene Cell and Tissue kit, and a Qubit 2.0 fluorometer was used to quantify it. Overall study results and their limits: Enrichment of TRBV06-family usage was observed among the top patient clones (8/27) relative to healthy controls (2/35). Main leukemic clonotypes were private to each patient, although over 20% appeared at low frequency in other patients' non-leukemic repertoires. Compared with healthy CD4+ repertoires, CD4-sorted patient repertoires appeared more clonal, and this difference remained even after the putative leukemic clones were removed. Data were not HLA-matched; higher clonality in CD4+ versus CD8+ T-LGLL could reflect the relatively small sample size.

The immunoSEQ assay at survey resolution was applied to genomic DNA for sequencing of TCRbeta rearrangements. In the authors' own workflow: In the TCR sequencing data, the smallest productive clonotype frequency that could be detected was 2.59 x 10-5. Only productive TCRbeta rearrangements, meaning sequences that were complete and in-frame, were kept for the analyses. Clonality for each sample was calculated as Simpson clonality in the immunoSEQ Analyzer version 3.0. Clones were categorized by frequency as very rare, small, medium, large (1-20%) or hyperexpanded (>20%). OLGA 1.2.3 estimated generation probabilities, VDJtools produced V-gene circos plots, VDJdb was queried for specificities, and GLIPH identified CDR3 motifs. The clones in this table, taken by TCRdb from immuneACCESS, are in-frame only. Not every clone is retained; where verified, under half of the shortfall comes from an unresolved V gene, and the cause of the rest is unknown. V and J calls and clone size are as listed in that table; D and trimming were resolved from the DNA. Within this sample are about 34,000 clones, with 65% to 70% of them counted one time only. The ten largest clones capture about 2.5% of the sample.

As regards this clone: It has no known antigen specificity. The sample holds no much larger clone one base away, and base qualities are not on file.

Sequencing was performed on CD4+ T cells from blood buffy coats. In this chain, TRBV15 is recombined with TRBJ2-5; the D gene is not confidently resolved. The clonotype originates from a human donor in good health. Here the CDR3 is given as CATSKEVQETQYF. The nucleotides are TGTGCCACCAGCAAGGAAGTACAAGAGACCCAGTACTTC.